These 17 T cell receptor beta chains originate from one sample sequenced in a study of blood T cell repertoires in COVID-19. Data came from immunoSEQ multiplex PCR; TCRdb stores just in-frame clones and leaves some out. The sample contains 350,000 to 400,000 clones, just over 90% of which appear only once. The sequencing sample was made of PBMCs or T cells enriched from blood (not recorded which). These receptors all stem from a woman in her thirties or forties who had been exposed to COVID-19.

The V gene is TRBV6-5, the J gene TRBJ1-1; a weak D match, TRBD1 (5 bases). Looked up from germline, CDR1 is MNHEY and CDR2 is SVGAGI. CDR3 length: 15 amino acids. Trimming left V 6 bases short and J 4 bases short, with 18 bases between. The chain's CDR3 is CASRTLITGLTEAFF. CDR3 DNA sequence: TGTGCCAGCAGAACCTTAATTACAGGTCTCACTGAAGCTTTCTTT.

The chain combines TRBV24-1 with TRBJ2-7, with TRBD1 identical over 7 bases. J was trimmed by 3 bases and V by 2 bases; bases with no gene match: 0. The CDR3 spans 13 residues. The germline CDR1 and CDR2 sequences are KGHDR and SFDVKD. The chain's CDR3 is CATSDWTGYEQYF. The CDR3 DNA follows: TGTGCCACCAGTGATTGGACAGGCTACGAGCAGTACTTC.

The rearrangement joins TRBV14 to TRBJ2-7; D is uncertain. Germline CDR1 is SGHDN and CDR2 is FVKESK. CDR3 size: 14 residues. The ends were cut back, 0 bases at V and 6 bases at J, with 12 bases in the middle. CDR3 nucleotide sequence: TGTGCCAGCAGCCAAGATCTGTCGTTTTCCGAGCAGTACTTC. Translated: CASSQDLSFSEQYF.

This chain connects TRBV2 to TRBJ1-2; 11 positions agree with TRBD1. Germline CDR1 is SNHLY and CDR2 is FYNNEI. The CDR3 is made up of 14 amino acids. The trim removed 6 bases at V and 6 bases at J, leaving 6 bases unmatched. The CDR3 sequence: CASRPGTGGHGYTF. As DNA, the CDR3 is TGTGCCAGCAGGCCCGGGACAGGGGGTCATGGCTACACCTTC.

The chain links TRBV9 to TRBJ1-1, with D possibly matching TRBD1 (5 bases). The CDR3 extends over 15 amino acids. Deletions cut 0 bases from V and 3 bases from J, with 12 bases between. Germline values: CDR1 SGDLS, CDR2 YYNGEE. CDR3 amino acids: CASSVEGARYTEAFF. The CDR3 coding sequence is TGTGCCAGCAGCGTAGAAGGGGCCCGTTACACTGAAGCTTTCTTT. Full variable domain (missing parts from reference TRBV9 and TRBJ1-1): DSGVTQTPKHLITATGQRVTLRCSPRSGDLSVYWYQQSLDQGLQFLIQYYNGEERAKGNILERFSAQQFPDLHSELNLSSLELGDSALYFCASSVEGARYTEAFFGQGTRLTVV.

Turning to this clone: Other DNA sequences within the sample encode an identical CDR3. This chain uses TRBV10-1 with TRBJ2-3; D gene unclear. The V gene lost 3 bases and the J gene lost 3 bases, with 7 bases spanning the gap. The CDR3 totals 13 residues. Germline V CDR1 and CDR2: WNHNN, SYGVQD (reference sequence). CDR3 coding DNA: TGCGCCAGCAGTGAATTACGGACAGATACGCAGTATTTT. Residues: CASSELRTDTQYF.

The chain couples TRBV6-5 to TRBJ1-1; 8 bases fit TRBD1. The germline gives CDR1 MNHEY, CDR2 SVGAGI. The ends lost 8 bases at V and 4 bases at J; junction bases unmatched: 9. This CDR3 is built from 14 residues. The CDR3 DNA sequence: TGTGCCAGCCGTACAGGGGGTTGGGGCACTGAAGCTTTCTTT. Translation: CASRTGGWGTEAFF.

The count of this clone is one. The V call is TRBV14, the J call TRBJ1-1; 9 positions agree with TRBD1. This CDR3 comprises 18 residues. Germline-derived CDR1 and CDR2 are SGHDN and FVKESK. The J segment lost 5 bases and the V segment lost 1 base, leaving 14 bases of the junction unmatched. The CDR3 sequence: CASSQVDRGLKRWTEAFF. The CDR3 DNA is TGTGCCAGCAGCCAAGTTGACAGGGGGTTAAAACGGTGGACTGAAGCTTTCTTT.

This clone was recorded only once. The V and J genes are TRBV14 and TRBJ1-6; D call uncertain. V was pared by 2 bases and J by 9 bases, with 8 bases between. The CDR3 consists of 13 residues. The germline V gene has CDR1 SGHDN and CDR2 FVKESK. DNA of the CDR3: TGTGCCAGCAGCCAACGAGAGTTTTCACCCCTCCACTTT. Encoded protein: CASSQREFSPLHF.

V is TRBV30 and J is TRBJ1-2; D is ambiguous. Trimming removed 8 bases at V and 8 bases at J, with 24 bases between. CDR3 length equals 14 residues. Germline V CDR1 and CDR2: GTSNPN, SVGIG (reference sequence). The CDR3 is CARDISGGWKGYTF. The CDR3 DNA sequence: TGTGCCAGGGATATCTCGGGAGGGTGGAAAGGCTACACCTTC.

The CDR3 sequence: CASSRLDNEQFF. DNA of the CDR3: TGTGCCAGCAGCCGCTTAGACAATGAGCAGTTCTTC. This chain joins TRBV5-4 and TRBJ2-1; no definite D call. The V and J ends lost 4 bases and 5 bases respectively, with 7 bases between them. CDR1 and CDR2 from the germline V gene are SGHNT and YYREEE (reference sequence). This CDR3 has 12 amino acids.

The chain employs TRBV24-1 and TRBJ2-1, with 9 positions matching TRBD2. This CDR3 comprises 15 residues. Germline CDR1 reads KGHDR; CDR2 reads SFDVKD. V trimming: 3 bases; J trimming: 7 bases; junction bases outside the gene matches: 6. For the CDR3, the DNA is TGTGCCACCAGTGATGTGGGCGGGGGGGCTAATGAGCAGTTCTTC. Encoded protein: CATSDVGGGANEQFF.

The V and J genes are TRBV7-2 and TRBJ2-1; 10 bases are shared with TRBD1. This CDR3 has 15 residues. The J segment lost 5 bases and the V segment lost 3 bases, leaving 4 bases of the junction unmatched. Germline V gene sequence: CDR1 SGHTA, CDR2 FQGNSA. The CDR3 here is CASSLGQGNDNEQFF. CDR3 coding DNA: TGTGCCAGCAGCTTGGGACAGGGGAACGACAATGAGCAGTTCTTC.

The gene calls are TRBV5-4 and TRBJ1-6, with D uncertain. Per germline, CDR1 SGHNT and CDR2 YYREEE (reference sequence). CDR3 length: 17 amino acids. Trimming took off 4 bases at V and 7 bases at J, with 21 bases between the two ends. The CDR3 reads CASSQRMLAGLNSPLHF. The CDR3 coding sequence is TGTGCCAGCAGCCAAAGAATGTTGGCAGGCCTCAATTCACCCCTCCACTTT. The full variable domain, completed using reference TRBV5-4 and TRBJ1-6, is ETGVTQSPTHLIKTRGQQVTLRCSSQSGHNTVSWYQQALGQGPQFIFQYYREEENGRGNFPPRFSGLQFPNYSSELNVNALELDDSALYLCASSQRMLAGLNSPLHFGNGTRLTVT.

The chain has TRBV7-9 and TRBJ2-1; perhaps TRBD1 as D (5 bases). CDR1 SEHNR and CDR2 FQNEAQ come from the germline V gene (reference sequence). The CDR3 runs to 13 residues. V was clipped by 7 bases and J by 7 bases, with 14 bases between them. In DNA, the CDR3 is TGTGCCAGCACATTATATCAGGGTAATGAGCAGTTCTTC. It translates to CASTLYQGNEQFF.

The chain uses TRBV7-2 and TRBJ1-1, with TRBD1 matching 9 bases. Per germline, CDR1 SGHTA and CDR2 FQGNSA. V shed 0 bases, J shed 2 bases, and the junction held 1 base outside the gene matches. This CDR3 is built from 15 residues. CDR3 loop: CASSLATGGNTEAFF. Here the CDR3 DNA reads TGTGCCAGCAGCTTAGCGACAGGGGGAAACACTGAAGCTTTCTTT.

J is TRBJ1-3 and V is TRBV7-9, with TRBD1 as a possible D gene (6 bases). In germline, CDR1 is SEHNR, CDR2 FQNEAQ (reference sequence). V was clipped by 5 bases and J by 0 bases, with 17 bases between them. The CDR3 totals 17 residues. The CDR3 sequence is CASSITGQRNSGNTIYF. Here the CDR3 DNA reads TGTGCCAGCAGCATCACTGGACAGCGAAACTCTGGAAACACCATATATTTT.